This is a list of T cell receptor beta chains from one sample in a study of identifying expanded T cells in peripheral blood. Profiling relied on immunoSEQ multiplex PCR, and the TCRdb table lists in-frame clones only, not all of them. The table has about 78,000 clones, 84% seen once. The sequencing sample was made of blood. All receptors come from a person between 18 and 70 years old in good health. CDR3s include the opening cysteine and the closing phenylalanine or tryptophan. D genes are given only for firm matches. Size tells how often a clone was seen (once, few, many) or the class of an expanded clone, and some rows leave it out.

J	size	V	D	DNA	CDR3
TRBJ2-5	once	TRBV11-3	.	TGTGCCAGCAGCTTAGGAAGGGTATTAGGGGAGACCCAGTACTTC	CASSLGRVLGETQYF
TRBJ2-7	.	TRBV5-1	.	TGCGCCAGCAGCTTAACGGACGGATTCTACGAGCAGTACTTC	CASSLTDGFYEQYF
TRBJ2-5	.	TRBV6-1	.	TGTGCCAGCAGTGAAGAGGGACTCCCGTCGGAGACCCAGTACTTC	CASSEEGLPSETQYF
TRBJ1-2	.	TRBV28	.	TGTGCCAGCAGTTCGAACTATGGCTACACCTTC	CASSSNYGYTF
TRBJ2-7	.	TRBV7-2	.	TGTGCCAGTGAGTCTAGGGGGGGCACCTCCCTCGAGCAGTACTTC	CASESRGGTSLEQYF
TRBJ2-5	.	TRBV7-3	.	TGTGCCAGCAGCAACGGTGGCGAGGGTTGGGAGACCCAGTACTTC	CASSNGGEGWETQYF
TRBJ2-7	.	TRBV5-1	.	TGCGCCAGCAGCTTGTCCGGGGTCACCTACGAGCAGTACTTC	CASSLSGVTYEQYF
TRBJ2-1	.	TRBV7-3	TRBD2	TGTGCCAGCAGCTTAATGGGGACTAGCGATACCAATGAGCAGTTCTTC	CASSLMGTSDTNEQFF
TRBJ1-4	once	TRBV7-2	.	TGTGCCAGCAGCTTAGGGACTGGGGATGAAAAACTGTTTTTT	CASSLGTGDEKLFF
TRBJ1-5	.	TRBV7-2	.	TGTGCCAGCAGCGTCCGAAGCAATCAGCCCCAGCATTTT	CASSVRSNQPQHF
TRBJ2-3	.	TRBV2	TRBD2	TGTGCCAGCTCGGGGGGAGTTGTCACAGATACGCAGTATTTT	CASSGGVVTDTQYF
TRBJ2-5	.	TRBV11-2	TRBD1	TGTGCCAGCAGCGTCCGTGGGACAGGCCAAGAGACCCAGTACTTC	CASSVRGTGQETQYF
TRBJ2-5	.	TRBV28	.	TGTGCCGTACACCGGGGCCAAGAGACCCAGTACTTC	CAVHRGQETQYF
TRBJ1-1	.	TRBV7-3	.	TGTGCCAGCAGCTTTACAGAGAACACTGAAGCTTTCTTT	CASSFTENTEAFF
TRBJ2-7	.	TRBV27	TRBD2	TGTGCCAGCAGTTTATCGCCTAGCGGGACCGACGAGCAGTACTTC	CASSLSPSGTDEQYF
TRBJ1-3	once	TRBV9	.	TGTGCCAGCAGCGTAGCGGGGCCCGGAAACACCATATATTTT	CASSVAGPGNTIYF
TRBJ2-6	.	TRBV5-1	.	TGCGCCAGCAGCTTAGGGCATTCTGGGGCCAACGTCCTGACTTTC	CASSLGHSGANVLTF
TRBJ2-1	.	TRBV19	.	TGTGCCAGTAGTTTCTTGGGACTGGGGAGTGAGCAGTTCTTC	CASSFLGLGSEQFF
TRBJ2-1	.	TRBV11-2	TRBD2	TGTGCCAGCAGCTTCTCGACTAGCGGGAGTTCTGAGCAGTTCTTC	CASSFSTSGSSEQFF
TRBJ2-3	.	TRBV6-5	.	TGTGCCAGCAGTTACTCTATCGGTACAGATACGCAGTATTTT	CASSYSIGTDTQYF
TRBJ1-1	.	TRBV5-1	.	TGCGCCAGCAGCTTGGTGACAGAGAACACTGAAGCTTTCTTT	CASSLVTENTEAFF
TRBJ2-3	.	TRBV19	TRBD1	TGTGCCAGTAGTATAGGCCGGGACAGGGTGACAGATACGCAGTATTTT	CASSIGRDRVTDTQYF
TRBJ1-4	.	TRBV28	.	TGTGCCAGCAGGCCTCAGGGAGGTCGTGAAAAACTGTTTTTT	CASRPQGGREKLFF
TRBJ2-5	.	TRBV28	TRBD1	TGTGCCAGCAGACCAACAGGGGGCCGGGAGACCCAGTACTTC	CASRPTGGRETQYF
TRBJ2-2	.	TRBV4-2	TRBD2	TGTGCCAGCAGCCAAGCGGACCTAGCGGGACCCACCGGGGAGCTGTTTTTT	CASSQADLAGPTGELFF
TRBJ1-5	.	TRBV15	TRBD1	TGTGCCACCAGATCCAGGAGGGGGACAGGGGGAGATCAGCCCCAGCATTTT	CATRSRRGTGGDQPQHF
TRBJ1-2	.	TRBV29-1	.	TGCAGCGTGGCTAAGGGTACTAACTATGGCTACACCTTC	CSVAKGTNYGYTF
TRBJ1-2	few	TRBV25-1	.	TGTGCCAGCAGTGGGGGGACCACCAAAAACTATGGCTACACCTTC	CASSGGTTKNYGYTF
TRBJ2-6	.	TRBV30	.	TGTGCCCGGACACTGGGCTCTGGGGCCAACGTCCTGACTTTC	CARTLGSGANVLTF
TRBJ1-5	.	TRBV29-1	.	TGCAGCGCTGGGGGAGGGGGGGGTCAGCCCCAGCATTTT	CSAGGGGGQPQHF
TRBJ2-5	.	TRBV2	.	TGTGCCAGCAGTGAATCACGTAACGGGGCGAGAGGGACCCAGTACTTC	CASSESRNGARGTQYF
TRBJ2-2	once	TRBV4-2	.	TGTGCCAGCAGCCGCCTACCCGGGGGCCCGAACACCGGGGAGCTGTTTTTT	CASSRLPGGPNTGELFF
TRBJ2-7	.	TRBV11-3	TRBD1	TGTGCCAGCAGCTTAGGGGGACAGGGGCGGAACGAGCAGTACTTC	CASSLGGQGRNEQYF
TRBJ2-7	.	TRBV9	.	TGTGCCAGCAGCCCGGGGACCCAAGGGGCTTACGAGCAGTACTTC	CASSPGTQGAYEQYF
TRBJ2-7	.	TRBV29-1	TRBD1	TGCAGCGTTGGGGGGACAGGGGTCCGGGAGCAGTACTTC	CSVGGTGVREQYF
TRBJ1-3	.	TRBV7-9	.	TGTGCCAGCAGCAACAGGGATATTAGCGCTGGAAACACCATATATTTT	CASSNRDISAGNTIYF
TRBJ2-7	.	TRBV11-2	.	TGTGCCAGCAGCTACCCGGGGTCGGAGGAGCAGTACTTC	CASSYPGSEEQYF
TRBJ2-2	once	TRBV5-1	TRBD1	TGCGCCAGCAGCTCCCGACAGGGGGACGGCACCGGGGAGCTGTTTTTT	CASSSRQGDGTGELFF
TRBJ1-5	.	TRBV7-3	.	TGTGCCAGCAGCTTAGGGGTTTCTCAGCCCCAGCATTTT	CASSLGVSQPQHF
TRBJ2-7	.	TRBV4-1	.	TGCGCCAGCAGCCAGGGTGCGGGACATTCAACGTCCTACGAGCAGTACTTC	CASSQGAGHSTSYEQYF
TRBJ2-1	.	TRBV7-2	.	TGTGCCAGCAGCTTAGGAGGGGGTTGGAATGAGCAGTTCTTC	CASSLGGGWNEQFF
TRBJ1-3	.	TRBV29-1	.	TGCAGCGCTACCTCTGGAAACACCATATATTTT	CSATSGNTIYF
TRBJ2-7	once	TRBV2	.	TGTGCCAGCAGTGCGGGGCAGGATTACGACGAGCAGTACTTC	CASSAGQDYDEQYF
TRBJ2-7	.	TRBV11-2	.	TGTGCCAGCACCTTAGGTGGGGGTACGGAACAGTACTTC	CASTLGGGTEQYF
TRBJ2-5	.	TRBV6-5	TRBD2	TGTGCCAGCAGCTCATTGGGAGGGGAGACCCAGTACTTC	CASSSLGGETQYF
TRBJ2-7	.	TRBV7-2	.	TGTGCCAGCAGCTTAGAGGCGGGCCGGTCCTACGAGCAGTACTTC	CASSLEAGRSYEQYF
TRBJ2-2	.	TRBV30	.	TGTGCCTGGAGCCACCGGGAGAATAAGCTGTTTTTT	CAWSHRENKLFF
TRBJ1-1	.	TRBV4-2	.	TGTGCCAGCAGCCAAGACAGGGCCAACACTGAAGCTTTCTTT	CASSQDRANTEAFF
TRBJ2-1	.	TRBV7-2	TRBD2	TGTGCCAGCAGCCCACGGGACTATCCTAATGAGCAGTTCTTC	CASSPRDYPNEQFF
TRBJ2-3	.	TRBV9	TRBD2	TGTGCCAGCAGCCGTCTTGGAGCGGGAGGAACAGATACGCAGTATTTT	CASSRLGAGGTDTQYF
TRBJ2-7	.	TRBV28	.	TGTGCCAGCAACCAACAGGGACCCTCCTACGAGCAGTACTTC	CASNQQGPSYEQYF
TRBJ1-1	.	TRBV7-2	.	TGTGCCAGCAGCAGGGTCGGCAGGGCGTCAGAAGCTTTCTTT	CASSRVGRASEAFF
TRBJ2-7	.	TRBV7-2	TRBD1	TGTGCCAGCAGCCTTGGTACAGGGGGGTTCTACGAGCAGTACTTC	CASSLGTGGFYEQYF